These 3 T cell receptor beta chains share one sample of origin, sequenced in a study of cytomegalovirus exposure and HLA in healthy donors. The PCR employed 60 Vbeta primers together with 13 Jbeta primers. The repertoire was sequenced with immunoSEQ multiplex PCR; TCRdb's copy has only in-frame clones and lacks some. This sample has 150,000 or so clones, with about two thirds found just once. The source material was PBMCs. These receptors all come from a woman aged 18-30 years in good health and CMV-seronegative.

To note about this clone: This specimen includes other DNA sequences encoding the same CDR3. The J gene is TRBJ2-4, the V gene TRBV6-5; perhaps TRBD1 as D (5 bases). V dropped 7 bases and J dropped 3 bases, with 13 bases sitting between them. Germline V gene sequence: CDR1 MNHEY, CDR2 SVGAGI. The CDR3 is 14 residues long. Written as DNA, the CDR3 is TGTGCCAGCACCTCCAGGGTTGACAAAAACATTCAGTACTTC. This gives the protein CASTSRVDKNIQYF.

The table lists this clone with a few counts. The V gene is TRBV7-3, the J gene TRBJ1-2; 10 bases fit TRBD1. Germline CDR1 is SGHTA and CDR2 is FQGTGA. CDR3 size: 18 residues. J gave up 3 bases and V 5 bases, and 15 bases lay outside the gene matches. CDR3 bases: TGTGCCAGCAGCGTATACAACCAGGAGACAGGGGGCTACTATGGCTACACCTTC. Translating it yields CASSVYNQETGGYYGYTF.

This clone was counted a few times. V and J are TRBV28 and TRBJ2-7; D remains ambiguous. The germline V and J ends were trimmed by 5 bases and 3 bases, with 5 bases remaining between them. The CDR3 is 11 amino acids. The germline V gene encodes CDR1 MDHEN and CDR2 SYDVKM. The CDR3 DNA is TGTGCCAGCAGTATAGACTACGAGCAGTACTTC. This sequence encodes CASSIDYEQYF.